This entry lists 25 T cell receptor beta chains sequenced from one sample in a study. One entry per CDR3 protein results from TCRdb running MiXCR on the 5' RACE reads. The sample holds roughly 54,000 distinct CDR3 sequences; about 15% are singletons and the top ten take around 2.3%. Sequenced input: naive CD4+ T cells sorted from blood. Described subset: naive CD4+ T cells, CD4+CD45RA+CD25-. The receptors derive from a female donor with breast cancer.

The chain recombines TRBV7-9 with TRBJ2-5; 12 bases agree with TRBD1. Germline V gene sequence: CDR1 SEHNR, CDR2 FQNEAQ (reference sequence). This CDR3 spans 18 amino acids. The J segment lost 4 bases and the V segment lost 5 bases, leaving 14 bases of the junction unmatched. The CDR3 protein is CASSHPTSGQGAAETQYF. The CDR3 coding sequence is TGTGCCAGCAGCCACCCTACCTCGGGACAGGGGGCTGCAGAGACCCAGTACTTC. Based on the CDR3 plus reference TRBV7-9 and TRBJ2-5, the full variable domain is DTGVSQNPRHKITKRGQNVTFRCDPISEHNRLYWYRQTLGQGPEFLTYFQNEAQLEKSRLLSDRFSAERPKGSFSTLEIQRTEQGDSAMYLCASSHPTSGQGAAETQYFGPGTRLLVL.

The CDR3 nucleotides read TGTGCCAGCAGCTTAGCGGGGGGGCGGAATGAGCAGTTCTTC. Residues: CASSLAGGRNEQFF. This chain uses TRBV7-6 with TRBJ2-1; possible D gene TRBD2, 7 bases. This CDR3 is 14 amino acids long. CDR1 is SGHVS, CDR2 FNYEAQ, per germline. Trimming pared 0 bases from V and 7 bases from J, leaving 10 bases between.

The rearrangement links TRBV7-2 to TRBJ1-1; D ambiguous. Trimming shortened V by 5 bases and J by 1 base, and 11 bases separated the two germline ends. This CDR3 contains 14 residues. Germline V gives CDR1 SGHTA, CDR2 FQGNSA. The DNA for the CDR3 is TGTGCCAGCAGCCCGGTTGGCAGGAACACTGAAGCTTTCTTT. Its translation: CASSPVGRNTEAFF.

Worth noting for this clonotype: This may be a read error: a much more frequent sequence differs by one nucleotide. The CDR3 DNA is TGCACCAGCAGCCAAGAGTGGGAGGGGAGACCCAATCAGCCCCAGCATTTT. Translating it yields CTSSQEWEGRPNQPQHF. The V and J genes are TRBV4-1 and TRBJ1-5; D is possibly TRBD1 (5 bases). Germline CDR1 MGHRA, CDR2 YSYEKL. There are 17 residues in the CDR3.

A note on this clonotype: A much larger clone differs from this one at a single base, so this may be a read error. V and J are TRBV20-1 and TRBJ1-1; a weak D match, TRBD1 (5 bases). V was pared by 5 bases and J by 6 bases, with 25 bases between. The CDR3 consists of 16 residues. The germline V gene has CDR1 DFQATT and CDR2 SNEGSKA (reference sequence). The CDR3 nucleotides are TGCAGTGCTCGCAATGGACGGACAATTTATAGGCCTGAAGCTTTCTTT. Translated, it gives CSARNGRTIYRPEAFF.

This clonotype was seen more than once but under ten times. This chain links TRBV20-1 with TRBJ2-1; D might be TRBD2 (5 bases). CDR1 is DFQATT and CDR2 is SNEGSKA in the germline V gene (reference sequence). Trimming stripped 0 bases from V and 6 bases from J, with 12 bases between. The CDR3 loop spans 14 amino acids. The CDR3 nucleotides read TGCAGTGCTAGAGATCCGGCCGGGGTCAATGAGCAGTTCTTC. Its translation: CSARDPAGVNEQFF.

The sample holds a few counts of this clonotype. This chain joins TRBV3-1 and TRBJ2-1; D ambiguous. Trimming took 0 bases from V and 5 from J, leaving 11 bases between them. Germline loops: CDR1 LGHDT, CDR2 YNNKEL (reference sequence). The CDR3 is made up of 15 amino acids. CDR3 region: CASSQDWRTNNEQFF. DNA for the CDR3: TGTGCCAGCAGCCAAGATTGGCGAACTAACAATGAGCAGTTCTTC.

This clonotype was seen more than once but under ten times. This sequence joins TRBV29-1 and TRBJ2-7; 7 nucleotides match TRBD1. The CDR3 is 14 amino acids. In germline, CDR1 is SQVTM, CDR2 ANQGSEA. The trim removed 7 bases at V and 1 base at J, leaving 10 bases unmatched. CDR3 amino acids: CSAKDRPLSYEQYF. The CDR3 DNA sequence: TGCAGCGCAAAGGACAGGCCCCTTTCCTACGAGCAGTACTTC.

Many counts were recorded for this clonotype. The chain employs TRBV5-5 and TRBJ2-3; possibly TRBD2 for D (5 bases). Trimming removed 2 bases at V and 2 bases at J, with 9 bases between. The CDR3 consists of 14 residues. In germline, CDR1 is SGHKS, CDR2 YYEKEE (reference sequence). CDR3 region: CASSFGVITDTQYF. The CDR3 region has the DNA TGTGCCAGCAGCTTCGGGGTAATCACAGATACGCAGTATTTT.

About this clonotype itself: The junction shows a germline mismatch at one end, possibly a read error. The chain joins TRBV12-3 or TRBV12-4 to TRBJ2-1; possible D gene TRBD2, 5 bases. CDR3 length: 20 residues. This CDR3 reads CASSPRSGRGGFSSHNEQFF. As DNA, the CDR3 is TGTGCCAGCAGTCCTCGGTCGGGTCGTGGCGGGTTTAGCTCCCACAATGAGCAGTTCTTC.

The chain is built from TRBV20-1 and TRBJ2-7, with 8 bases aligning to TRBD2. V was clipped by 5 bases and J by 3 bases; unmatched bases: 15. In germline, CDR1 is DFQATT, CDR2 SNEGSKA (reference sequence). This CDR3 is built from 16 residues. CDR3 sequence (DNA): TGCAGTGCTCCCGTAACTAGCGGCCGGCCCCTCTACGAGCAGTACTTC. Protein product: CSAPVTSGRPLYEQYF.

This clonotype was picked up one time. This chain joins TRBV5-1 and TRBJ2-5; TRBD2 aligns across 12 bases. The CDR3 consists of 16 residues. Germline V gene lookup returns CDR1 SGHRS and CDR2 YFSETQ. J lost 4 bases, V lost 4 bases, and 8 bases had no gene match. CDR3 nucleotide sequence: TGCGCCAGCAGCCGGACTAGCGGGAAGGCACGAGAGACCCAGTACTTC. Protein: CASSRTSGKARETQYF. The variable domain in full, completed from reference TRBV5-1 and TRBJ2-5, reads KAGVTQTPRYLIKTRGQQVTLSCSPISGHRSVSWYQQTPGQGLQFLFEYFSETQRNKGNFPGRFSGRQFSNSRSEMNVSTLELGDSALYLCASSRTSGKARETQYFGPGTRLLVL.

This clonotype was seen ten or more times. Written as DNA, the CDR3 is TGTGCCAGCAGTTACCAAGGGAACACTGAAGCTTTCTTT. As protein: CASSYQGNTEAFF. The chain carries TRBV6-5 and TRBJ1-1; D not certain. Germline V gives CDR1 MNHEY, CDR2 SVGAGI. The V and J ends lost 2 bases and 1 base respectively, with 5 bases between them. The CDR3 spans 13 residues.

This clonotype was observed once. CDR3 DNA: TGTGCCAGCAGCTTACGGAAGGGGAGCATTCAGTACTTC. It encodes CASSLRKGSIQYF. The chain employs TRBV7-2 and TRBJ2-4; tentatively, D is TRBD1 or TRBD2 (5 bases each). The CDR3 loop spans 13 amino acids. The V end lost 2 bases, the J end lost 9 bases, and 11 bases lay between the germline ends. Germline V CDR1 and CDR2: SGHTA, FQGNSA.

This clonotype was counted many times. The V and J genes are TRBV6-5 and TRBJ2-1; TRBD2 aligns across 12 bases. The CDR3 loop spans 15 amino acids. Losses at the gene ends were 2 bases for V and 10 bases for J; bases not matched to a gene: 6. Germline V gene lookup returns CDR1 MNHEY and CDR2 SVGAGI. CDR3 in amino acids: CASSYVTSGRQEQFF. CDR3 nucleotides: TGTGCCAGCAGTTACGTTACTAGCGGGAGGCAAGAGCAGTTCTTC.

This clonotype has at least ten counts. The V gene is TRBV7-8, the J gene TRBJ2-2; D remains unclear. Germline V lookup: CDR1 SGHVS, CDR2 FQNEAQ. The CDR3 is made up of 14 amino acids. V was pared by 4 bases and J by 4 bases, with 10 bases between. CDR3 nucleotide sequence: TGTGCCAGCAGCTCCGAAGCCTTCACCGGGGAGCTGTTTTTT. Protein sequence: CASSSEAFTGELFF.

This clonotype was seen at least ten times. The chain employs TRBV7-2 and TRBJ2-1, with TRBD2 matching 10 bases. Germline CDR1 SGHTA, CDR2 FQGNSA. The CDR3 extends over 17 amino acids. Trimming cost V 5 bases and J 9 bases; bases outside gene matches: 16. The CDR3 DNA follows: TGTGCCAGCAGCCCGGGGGGTCCGGGACTAGCGCAGGCTGAGCAGTTCTTC. Translation gives CASSPGGPGLAQAEQFF. The whole variable domain, remainder taken from reference TRBV7-2 and TRBJ2-1, is GAGVSQSPSNKVTEKGKDVELRCDPISGHTALYWYRQSLGQGLEFLIYFQGNSAPDKSGLPSDRFSAERTGGSVSTLTIQRTQQEDSAVYLCASSPGGPGLAQAEQFFGPGTRLTVL.

At least ten counts were recorded for this clonotype. The chain uses TRBV20-1 and TRBJ1-1, with TRBD1 as a possible D gene (5 bases). Between the trimmed V and J ends, which lost 6 bases and 2 bases, there was a span of 13 bases. Germline V gene sequence: CDR1 DFQATT, CDR2 SNEGSKA (reference sequence). The CDR3 has 13 amino acids. In DNA form, the CDR3 reads TGCAGTGCCATAAGGAGGGGTAACACTGAAGCTTTCTTT. Translated: CSAIRRGNTEAFF.

This clonotype was observed at least ten times. The chain uses TRBV29-1 and TRBJ2-2; D is possibly TRBD1 (6 bases). This CDR3 is 14 amino acids long. V was clipped by 4 bases and J by 5 bases, with 14 bases between them. Per the germline V gene, CDR1 is SQVTM and CDR2 is ANQGSEA. CDR3 nucleotide sequence: TGCAGCGTTGTACTACAGGGTGGTACCGGGGAGCTGTTTTTT. Protein product: CSVVLQGGTGELFF.

This clonotype was seen repeatedly, ten times or more. The V gene is TRBV12-3 or TRBV12-4, the J gene TRBJ2-3, with D possibly matching TRBD1 (5 bases). Trimming removed 0 bases from V and 1 base from J, with 11 bases in between. The CDR3 sequence is 16 residues long. The CDR3 nucleotides are TGTGCCAGCAGTTTAGCGCTGATAGGGGGCACAGATACGCAGTATTTT. This translates into CASSLALIGGTDTQYF.

A word on this clonotype: This could be a read error, since a much larger clone is one nucleotide away. The chain carries TRBV6-5 and TRBJ2-6; D uncertain. In germline, CDR1 is MNHEY, CDR2 SVGAGI. This CDR3 has 13 amino acids. Here the CDR3 reads CTSRLPGANVLTF. The CDR3 DNA reads as TGTACCAGCAGACTTCCGGGGGCCAACGTCCTGACTTTC.

This clonotype was detected a few times. The junction departs from the called germline gene at one end, perhaps through a read error. This sequence joins TRBV7-9 and TRBJ2-1; 7 positions agree with TRBD2. The CDR3 is 14 amino acids. Germline lookup yields CDR1 SEHNR and CDR2 FQNEAQ (reference sequence). The CDR3: CASLGREWLDEQLF. The CDR3, as DNA: TGTGCCAGCTTGGGGCGGGAGTGGTTGGATGAGCAGCTCTTC.

The rearrangement uses TRBV29-1 and TRBJ2-1, with 7 bases that match TRBD1. V was pared by 6 bases and J by 15 bases, with 26 bases of the junction left unmatched. CDR3 length: 16 amino acids. The germline CDR1 and CDR2 sequences are SQVTM and ANQGSEA. CDR3 DNA: TGCAGCGTCGCGCCTAGCCGCCGGGACAGAACGAACAATTGGTTCTTC. This encodes CSVAPSRRDRTNNWFF.

Points on this clonotype: This clone may be a read error of a much larger clone one base away. The V gene is TRBV7-2, the J gene TRBJ2-7, with D perhaps matching TRBD1 (5 bases). Germline loops: CDR1 SGHTA, CDR2 FQGNSA. The CDR3 is made up of 15 amino acids. The CDR3 coding sequence is TGTGCCAGCGGCTTAAGGGGTAAAGAGTCCTACGAGCAGTACTTC. This gives the protein CASGLRGKESYEQYF.

The chain has TRBV7-2 and TRBJ2-1, with D possibly TRBD1 on 6 matching bases. The CDR3 is made up of 16 amino acids. Germline V gene lookup returns CDR1 SGHTA and CDR2 FQGNSA. Trimming took 5 bases from V and 4 from J, leaving 18 bases between them. The CDR3 nucleotides are TGTGCCAGCAGCCTAGGGGGTGAAGCAGGTTACAATGAGCAGTTCTTC. This codes for CASSLGGEAGYNEQFF.